The rows below give T cell receptor beta chains drawn from one sample of a study of blood T cell repertoires in COVID-19. Assay: immunoSEQ multiplex PCR; the TCRdb copy retains only in-frame clones and omits some. The sample yields 130,000 to 150,000 clones, roughly 80% seen once. Sample: peripheral blood. These receptors came from a woman aged 40 to 50 with active or convalescent COVID-19. CDR3s include the opening cysteine and the closing phenylalanine or tryptophan. Each record gives: clone size, J gene, V gene, D gene, CDR3 protein, CDR3 DNA. A D gene is named only where the DNA matches it firmly. The size of a clone is reported for some rows only, either as once, few or many, or as a class for expanded clones.

size: .
J: TRBJ1-1
V: TRBV28
D: .
CDR3: CASTTVGGARTEAFF
DNA: TGTGCCAGCACCACAGTGGGGGGGGCAAGGACTGAAGCTTTCTTT

size: .
J: TRBJ1-6
V: TRBV7-6
D: .
CDR3: CASSLGRSDNSPLHF
DNA: TGTGCCAGCAGCTTAGGTCGCTCAGATAATTCACCCCTCCACTTT

size: .
J: TRBJ1-3
V: TRBV18
D: TRBD1
CDR3: CASSRPVTGTLGTIYF
DNA: TGTGCCAGCTCACGGCCGGTGACAGGGACCCTAGGAACCATATATTTT

size: .
J: TRBJ2-3
V: TRBV4-3
D: TRBD1
CDR3: CASSQDARGRGTDTQYF
DNA: TGCGCCAGCAGCCAAGATGCGAGGGGCAGGGGGACAGATACGCAGTATTTT

size: .
J: TRBJ1-6
V: TRBV6-1
D: .
CDR3: CASSEWGGTKASGSPLHF
DNA: TGTGCCAGCAGTGAATGGGGGGGGACCAAGGCGTCGGGCTCACCCCTCCACTTT

size: .
J: TRBJ2-1
V: TRBV7-2
D: TRBD2
CDR3: CASSVRGLRSDSYNEQFF
DNA: TGTGCCAGCAGCGTAAGGGGACTACGATCCGACTCCTACAATGAGCAGTTCTTC

size: .
J: TRBJ1-1
V: TRBV7-8
D: .
CDR3: CASSATGRETEAFF
DNA: TGTGCCAGCAGCGCAACAGGGAGAGAGACTGAAGCTTTCTTT

size: .
J: TRBJ2-7
V: TRBV19
D: .
CDR3: CASSDTQVSYEQYF
DNA: TGTGCCAGCTCCGACACTCAAGTTTCCTACGAGCAGTACTTC

size: .
J: TRBJ2-7
V: TRBV12-2
D: .
CDR3: CASPLVPTGGSTYEQYF
DNA: TGTGCAAGTCCCTTAGTACCGACAGGGGGAAGCACCTACGAGCAGTACTTC

size: .
J: TRBJ2-5
V: TRBV6-2/TRBV6-3
D: .
CDR3: CASSYNPLLRAQETQYF
DNA: TGTGCCAGCAGTTACAACCCCCTTTTGCGAGCCCAAGAGACCCAGTACTTC

size: .
J: TRBJ1-2
V: TRBV19
D: .
CDR3: CASTWGLANYGYTF
DNA: TGTGCCAGTACCTGGGGGCTAGCTAACTATGGCTACACCTTC

size: once
J: TRBJ1-5
V: TRBV15
D: .
CDR3: CATSRDYPGNQPQHF
DNA: TGTGCCACCAGCAGAGATTATCCAGGAAATCAGCCCCAGCATTTT

size: .
J: TRBJ1-1
V: TRBV6-5
D: .
CDR3: CASRYNTEAFF
DNA: TGTGCCAGCAGGTATAACACTGAAGCTTTCTTT

size: .
J: TRBJ1-5
V: TRBV18
D: .
CDR3: CASSPNQGTLAPQHF
DNA: TGTGCCAGCTCACCGAATCAGGGTACGCTGGCGCCCCAGCATTTT

size: .
J: TRBJ1-5
V: TRBV19
D: .
CDR3: CASSAITGSNQPQHF
DNA: TGTGCCAGTAGTGCCATAACAGGGTCGAATCAGCCCCAGCATTTT

size: .
J: TRBJ2-2
V: TRBV19
D: .
CDR3: CASTPSAGELFF
DNA: TGTGCCAGTACCCCGTCGGCCGGGGAGCTGTTTTTT

size: .
J: TRBJ2-1
V: TRBV9
D: TRBD2
CDR3: CASSVGDQRGTYNEQFF
DNA: TGTGCCAGCAGCGTAGGTGACCAGCGGGGAACCTACAATGAGCAGTTCTTC

size: .
J: TRBJ2-1
V: TRBV23-1
D: TRBD1
CDR3: CASSLQGGRYNEQFF
DNA: TGCGCCAGCAGTCTACAGGGGGGACGCTACAATGAGCAGTTCTTC

size: .
J: TRBJ2-7
V: TRBV6-5
D: TRBD1
CDR3: CASIDRAYEQYF
DNA: TGTGCCAGCATAGACAGGGCGTACGAGCAGTACTTC

size: .
J: TRBJ2-1
V: TRBV27
D: .
CDR3: CASRDQGTYNEQFF
DNA: TGTGCCAGCAGGGACCAGGGTACCTACAATGAGCAGTTCTTC

size: .
J: TRBJ1-2
V: TRBV5-3
D: .
CDR3: CARSLTTLAPFDYGYTF
DNA: TGTGCCAGAAGCTTAACGACACTGGCCCCATTCGACTATGGCTACACCTTC

size: .
J: TRBJ2-3
V: TRBV11-2
D: .
CDR3: CASGTGSSGTQYF
DNA: TGTGCCAGCGGTACCGGGAGCTCGGGTACGCAGTATTTT

size: .
J: TRBJ1-3
V: TRBV2
D: TRBD1
CDR3: CASRKGTGGNTIYF
DNA: TGTGCCAGCAGGAAGGGGACAGGAGGAAACACCATATATTTT

size: .
J: TRBJ2-1
V: TRBV28
D: TRBD2
CDR3: CASSLGTSGGYNEQFF
DNA: TGTGCCAGCAGCTTAGGGACTAGCGGGGGATACAATGAGCAGTTCTTC

size: .
J: TRBJ1-1
V: TRBV24-1
D: .
CDR3: CATSGGGDTEAFF
DNA: TGTGCCACCAGTGGGGGGGGAGACACTGAAGCTTTCTTT

size: .
J: TRBJ1-5
V: TRBV7-8
D: TRBD1
CDR3: CASSLQGKVFNQPQHF
DNA: TGTGCCAGCAGCCTACAGGGGAAGGTTTTCAATCAGCCCCAGCATTTT

size: .
J: TRBJ1-2
V: TRBV5-1
D: TRBD1
CDR3: CASSLSPGTGGDYGYTF
DNA: TGCGCCAGCAGCCTATCCCCCGGGACAGGGGGGGACTATGGCTACACCTTC

size: .
J: TRBJ1-4
V: TRBV28
D: TRBD1
CDR3: CASSLWDRVEKLFF
DNA: TGTGCCAGCAGTTTATGGGACAGGGTGGAAAAACTGTTTTTT

size: .
J: TRBJ1-2
V: TRBV19
D: .
CDR3: CASTTTEYGYTF
DNA: TGTGCCAGTACTACGACAGAGTATGGCTACACCTTC

size: .
J: TRBJ1-1
V: TRBV5-6
D: .
CDR3: CASSLGGQLNTEAFF
DNA: TGTGCCAGCAGCTTGGGAGGGCAGTTGAACACTGAAGCTTTCTTT

size: .
J: TRBJ2-7
V: TRBV3-1/TRBV3-2
D: .
CDR3: CASSQAHTATYEQYF
DNA: TGTGCCAGCAGCCAAGCTCACACAGCTACCTACGAGCAGTACTTC

size: .
J: TRBJ1-3
V: TRBV5-4
D: .
CDR3: CASSLGAGTIGNTIYF
DNA: TGTGCCAGCAGCTTGGGGGCAGGGACTATTGGAAACACCATATATTTT

size: .
J: TRBJ2-5
V: TRBV28
D: .
CDR3: CASGRVLGGQYF
DNA: TGTGCCAGCGGCCGCGTATTGGGCGGGCAGTACTTC

size: .
J: TRBJ2-1
V: TRBV21-1
D: .
CDR3: CASSSLALAGTPYNEQFF
DNA: TGTGCCAGCAGCTCCCTGGCACTAGCGGGTACCCCCTACAATGAGCAGTTCTTC

size: .
J: TRBJ1-5
V: TRBV10-2
D: TRBD1
CDR3: CASSPHSRDRGNQPQHF
DNA: TGCGCCAGCAGTCCACATAGCCGCGACAGGGGCAATCAGCCCCAGCATTTT

size: once
J: TRBJ1-3
V: TRBV19
D: .
CDR3: CATMDPGSGNTIYF
DNA: TGTGCCACCATGGATCCGGGGTCTGGAAACACCATATATTTT

size: .
J: TRBJ1-2
V: TRBV28
D: TRBD1
CDR3: CASSSSGTGDPYGYTF
DNA: TGTGCCAGCAGTTCATCCGGGACAGGCGACCCCTATGGCTACACCTTC

size: once
J: TRBJ1-2
V: TRBV4-2
D: .
CDR3: CASSQVAGANYGYTF
DNA: TGTGCCAGCAGCCAAGTCGCCGGAGCTAACTATGGCTACACCTTC

size: .
J: TRBJ1-2
V: TRBV5-6
D: .
CDR3: CASSLGGPGYGYTF
DNA: TGTGCCAGCAGCTTGGGGGGGCCGGGCTATGGCTACACCTTC

size: .
J: TRBJ1-2
V: TRBV28
D: .
CDR3: CASSFAGRGYTF
DNA: TGTGCCAGCAGTTTTGCGGGCCGGGGCTACACCTTC

size: .
J: TRBJ1-2
V: TRBV7-9
D: .
CDR3: CASSLFGGYTF
DNA: TGTGCCAGCAGCTTATTCGGGGGCTACACCTTC

size: .
J: TRBJ2-3
V: TRBV11-2
D: TRBD2
CDR3: CASGTLAGSTDTQYF
DNA: TGTGCCAGCGGGACGCTAGCGGGGAGCACAGATACGCAGTATTTT

size: .
J: TRBJ1-2
V: TRBV19
D: .
CDR3: CASRVGEGYTF
DNA: TGTGCCAGTAGAGTAGGAGAGGGCTACACCTTC